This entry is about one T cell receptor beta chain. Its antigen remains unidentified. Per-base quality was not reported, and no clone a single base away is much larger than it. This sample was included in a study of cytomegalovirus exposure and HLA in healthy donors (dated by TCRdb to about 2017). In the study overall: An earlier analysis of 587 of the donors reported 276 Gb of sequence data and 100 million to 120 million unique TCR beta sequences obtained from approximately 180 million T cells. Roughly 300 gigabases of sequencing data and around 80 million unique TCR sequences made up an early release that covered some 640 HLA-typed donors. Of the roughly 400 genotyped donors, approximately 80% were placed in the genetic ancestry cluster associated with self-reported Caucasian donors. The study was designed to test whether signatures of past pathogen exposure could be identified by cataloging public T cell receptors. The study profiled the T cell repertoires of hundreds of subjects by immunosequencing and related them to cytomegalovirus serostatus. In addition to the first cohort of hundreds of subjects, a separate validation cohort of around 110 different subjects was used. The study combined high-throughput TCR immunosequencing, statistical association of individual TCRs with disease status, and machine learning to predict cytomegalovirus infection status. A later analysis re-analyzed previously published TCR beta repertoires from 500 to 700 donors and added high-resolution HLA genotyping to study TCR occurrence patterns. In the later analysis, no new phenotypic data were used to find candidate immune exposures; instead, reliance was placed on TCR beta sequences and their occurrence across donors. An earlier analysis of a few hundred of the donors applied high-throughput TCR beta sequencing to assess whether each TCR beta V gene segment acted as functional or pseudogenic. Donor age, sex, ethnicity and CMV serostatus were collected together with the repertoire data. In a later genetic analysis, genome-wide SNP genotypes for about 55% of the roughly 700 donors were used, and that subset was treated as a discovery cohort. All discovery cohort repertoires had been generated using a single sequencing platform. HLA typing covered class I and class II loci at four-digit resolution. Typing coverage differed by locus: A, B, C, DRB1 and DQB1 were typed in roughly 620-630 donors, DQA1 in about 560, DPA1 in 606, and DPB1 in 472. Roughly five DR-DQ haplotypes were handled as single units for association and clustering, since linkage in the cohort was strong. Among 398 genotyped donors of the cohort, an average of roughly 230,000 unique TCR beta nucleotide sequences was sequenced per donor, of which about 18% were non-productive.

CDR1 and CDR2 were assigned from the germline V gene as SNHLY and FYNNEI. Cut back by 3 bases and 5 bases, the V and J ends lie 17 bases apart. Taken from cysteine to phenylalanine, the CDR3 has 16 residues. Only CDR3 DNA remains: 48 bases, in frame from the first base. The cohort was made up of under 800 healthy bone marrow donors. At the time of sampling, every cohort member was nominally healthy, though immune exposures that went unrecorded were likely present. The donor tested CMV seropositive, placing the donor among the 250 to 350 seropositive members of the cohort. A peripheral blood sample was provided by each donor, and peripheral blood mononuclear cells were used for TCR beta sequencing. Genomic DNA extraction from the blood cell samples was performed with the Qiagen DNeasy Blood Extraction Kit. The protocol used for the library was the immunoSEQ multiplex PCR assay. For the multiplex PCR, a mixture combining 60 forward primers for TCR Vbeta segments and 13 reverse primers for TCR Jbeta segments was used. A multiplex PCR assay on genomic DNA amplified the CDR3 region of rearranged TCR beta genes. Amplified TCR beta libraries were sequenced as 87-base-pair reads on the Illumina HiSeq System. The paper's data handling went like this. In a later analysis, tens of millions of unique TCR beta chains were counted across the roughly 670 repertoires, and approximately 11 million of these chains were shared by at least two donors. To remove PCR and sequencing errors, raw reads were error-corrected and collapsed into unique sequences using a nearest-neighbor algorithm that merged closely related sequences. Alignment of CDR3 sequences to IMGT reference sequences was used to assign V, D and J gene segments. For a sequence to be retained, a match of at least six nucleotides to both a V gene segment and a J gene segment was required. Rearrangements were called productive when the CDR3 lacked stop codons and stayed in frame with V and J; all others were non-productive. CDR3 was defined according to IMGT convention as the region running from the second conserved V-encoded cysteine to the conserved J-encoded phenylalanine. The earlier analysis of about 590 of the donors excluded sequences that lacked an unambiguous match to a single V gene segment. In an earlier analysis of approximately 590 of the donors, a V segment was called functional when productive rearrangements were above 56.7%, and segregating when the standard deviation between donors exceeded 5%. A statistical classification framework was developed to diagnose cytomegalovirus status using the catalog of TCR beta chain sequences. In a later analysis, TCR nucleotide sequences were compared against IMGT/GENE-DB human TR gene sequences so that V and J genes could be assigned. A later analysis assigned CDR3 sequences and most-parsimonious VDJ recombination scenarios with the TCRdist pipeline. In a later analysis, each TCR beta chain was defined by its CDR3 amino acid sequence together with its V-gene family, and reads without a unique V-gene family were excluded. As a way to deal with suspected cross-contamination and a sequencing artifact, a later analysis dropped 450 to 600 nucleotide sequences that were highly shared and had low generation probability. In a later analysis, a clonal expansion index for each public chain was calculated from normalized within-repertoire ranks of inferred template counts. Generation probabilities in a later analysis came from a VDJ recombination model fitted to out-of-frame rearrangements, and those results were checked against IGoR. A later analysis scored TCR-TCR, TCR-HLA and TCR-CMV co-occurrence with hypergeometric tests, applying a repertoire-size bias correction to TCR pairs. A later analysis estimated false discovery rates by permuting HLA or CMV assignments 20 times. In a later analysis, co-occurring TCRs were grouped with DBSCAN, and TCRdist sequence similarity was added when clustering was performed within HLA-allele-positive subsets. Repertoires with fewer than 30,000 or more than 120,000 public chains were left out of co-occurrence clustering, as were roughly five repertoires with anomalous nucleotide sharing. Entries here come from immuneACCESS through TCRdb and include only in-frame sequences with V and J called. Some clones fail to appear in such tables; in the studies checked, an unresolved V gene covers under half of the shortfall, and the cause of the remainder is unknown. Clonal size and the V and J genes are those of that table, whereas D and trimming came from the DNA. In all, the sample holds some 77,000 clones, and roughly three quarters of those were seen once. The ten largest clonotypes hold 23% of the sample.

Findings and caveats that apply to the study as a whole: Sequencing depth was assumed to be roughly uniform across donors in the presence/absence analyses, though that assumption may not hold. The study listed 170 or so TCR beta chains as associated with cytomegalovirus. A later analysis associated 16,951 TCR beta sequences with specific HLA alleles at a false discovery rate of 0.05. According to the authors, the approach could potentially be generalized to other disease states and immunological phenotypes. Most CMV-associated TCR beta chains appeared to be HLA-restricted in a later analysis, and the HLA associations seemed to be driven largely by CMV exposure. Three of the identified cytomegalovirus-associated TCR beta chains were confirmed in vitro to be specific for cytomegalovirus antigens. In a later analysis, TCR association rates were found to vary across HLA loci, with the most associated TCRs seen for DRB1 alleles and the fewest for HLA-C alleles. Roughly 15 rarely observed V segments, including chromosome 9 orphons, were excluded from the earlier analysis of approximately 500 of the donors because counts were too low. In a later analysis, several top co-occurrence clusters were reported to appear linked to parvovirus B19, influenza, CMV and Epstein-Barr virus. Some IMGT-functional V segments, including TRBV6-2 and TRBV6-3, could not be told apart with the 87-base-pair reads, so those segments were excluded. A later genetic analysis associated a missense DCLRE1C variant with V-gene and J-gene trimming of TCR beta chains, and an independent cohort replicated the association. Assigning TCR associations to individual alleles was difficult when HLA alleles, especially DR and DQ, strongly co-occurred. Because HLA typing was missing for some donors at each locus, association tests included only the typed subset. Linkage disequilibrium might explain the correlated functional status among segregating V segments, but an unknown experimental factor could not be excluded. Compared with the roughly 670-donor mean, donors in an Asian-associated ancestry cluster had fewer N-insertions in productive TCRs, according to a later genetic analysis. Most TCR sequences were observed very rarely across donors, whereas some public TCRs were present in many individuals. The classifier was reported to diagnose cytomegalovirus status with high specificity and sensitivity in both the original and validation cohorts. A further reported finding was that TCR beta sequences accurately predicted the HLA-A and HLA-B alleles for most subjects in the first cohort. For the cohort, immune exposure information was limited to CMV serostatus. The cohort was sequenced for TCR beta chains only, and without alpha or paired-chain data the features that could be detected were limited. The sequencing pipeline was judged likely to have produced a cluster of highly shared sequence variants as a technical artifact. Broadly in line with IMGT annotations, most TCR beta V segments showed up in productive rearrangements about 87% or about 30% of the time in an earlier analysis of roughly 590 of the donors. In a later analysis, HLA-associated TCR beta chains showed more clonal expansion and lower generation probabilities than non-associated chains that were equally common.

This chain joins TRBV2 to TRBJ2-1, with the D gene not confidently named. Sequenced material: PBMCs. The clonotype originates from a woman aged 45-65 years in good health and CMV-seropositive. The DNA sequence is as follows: TGTGCCAGCAGTGAGTCATTTACGTATTCGGACAATGAGCAGTTCTTC. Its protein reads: CASSESFTYSDNEQFF.